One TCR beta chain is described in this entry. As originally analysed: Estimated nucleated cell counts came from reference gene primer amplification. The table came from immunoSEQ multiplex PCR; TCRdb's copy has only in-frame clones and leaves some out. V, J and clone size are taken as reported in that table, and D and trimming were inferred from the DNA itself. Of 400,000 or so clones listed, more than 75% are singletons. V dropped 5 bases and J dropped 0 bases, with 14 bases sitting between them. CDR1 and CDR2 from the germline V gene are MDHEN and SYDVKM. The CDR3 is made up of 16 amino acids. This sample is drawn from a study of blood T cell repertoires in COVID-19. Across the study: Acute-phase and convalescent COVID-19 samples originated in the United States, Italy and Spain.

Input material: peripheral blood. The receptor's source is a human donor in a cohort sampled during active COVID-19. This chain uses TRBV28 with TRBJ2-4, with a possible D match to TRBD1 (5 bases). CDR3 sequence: CASSEVKGIAKNIQYF. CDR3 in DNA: TGTGCCAGCAGTGAGGTGAAGGGGATAGCCAAAAACATTCAGTACTTC.